A single sample is the source of the 24 T cell receptor beta chains below, sequenced in a study of PD-L1 blockade in urothelial cancer. Measured with immunoSEQ multiplex PCR; TCRdb has only the in-frame clones, and not every one. The repertoire consists of about 43,000 clones, with 88% occurring once and the leading ten covering roughly 15%. Sequencing was performed on PBMCs, taken around atezolizumab (anti-PD-L1) treatment. The receptors were gathered from a woman aged 55 to 70 with urothelial cancer.

The chain combines TRBV2 with TRBJ2-5, with 11 bases that match TRBD2. CDR1 SNHLY and CDR2 FYNNEI come from the germline V gene. Trimming removed 11 bases from V and 6 bases from J; junction bases left unmatched: 14. The CDR3 contains 15 residues. The CDR3 nucleotides are TGTGCCGGGTTTAGCGGGAGGGCCATTAGCCAGACCCAGTACTTC. Protein: CAGFSGRAISQTQYF.

The CDR3 DNA is TGCGCCAGCAGCCAACAGCCACGGGACAGTTACGGCTACACCTTC. Its translation: CASSQQPRDSYGYTF. The J gene is TRBJ1-2, the V gene TRBV4-3; the match to TRBD1 covers 7 bases. CDR1 is LGHNA, CDR2 YSLEER, per germline. This CDR3 is 15 amino acids long. J gave up 8 bases and V 2 bases, and 11 bases lay outside the gene matches.

The chain has TRBV7-2 and TRBJ2-7, with 7 bases identical to TRBD1. The CDR3 runs 13 residues. V gave up 3 bases and J gave up 4 bases; unmatched junction bases: 3. CDR1 and CDR2 (germline): SGHTA, FQGNSA. The CDR3 bases are TGTGCCAGCAGCTTCGGACAGGCTTACGAGCAGTACTTC. Translation: CASSFGQAYEQYF.

This sequence joins TRBV7-3 and TRBJ1-1, with 8 bases aligning to TRBD1. J lost 6 bases, V lost 2 bases, and 5 bases had no gene match. This CDR3 has 14 residues. The germline V gene has CDR1 SGHTA and CDR2 FQGTGA. CDR3 sequence (DNA): TGTGCCAGCAGCTTACGGGGACAGGCCGCTGAAGCTTTCTTT. Translation gives CASSLRGQAAEAFF.

The chain is built from TRBV11-3 and TRBJ2-1, with D possibly TRBD1 on 6 matching bases. Deletions cut 3 bases from V and 12 bases from J, with 12 bases between. The germline CDR1 and CDR2 sequences are SGHNT and YENEEA. This CDR3 contains 12 residues. The CDR3 loop is CASSFKGTRQFF. The DNA for the CDR3 is TGTGCCAGCAGCTTTAAGGGGACACGGCAGTTCTTC.

V usage is TRBV4-3 and J usage is TRBJ2-3; D gene uncertain. The CDR3 covers 14 residues. The ends were cut back, 0 bases at V and 8 bases at J, with 12 bases in the middle. Germline V gene sequence: CDR1 LGHNA, CDR2 YSLEER. DNA for the CDR3: TGCGCCAGCAGCCAAGATCGCCTAGTAGGTACGCAGTATTTT. Translation: CASSQDRLVGTQYF.

V and J are TRBV10-1 and TRBJ2-7; D uncertain. Trimming took off 0 bases at V and 0 bases at J, with 6 bases between the two ends. The CDR3 runs 14 residues. CDR1 and CDR2 (germline): WNHNN, SYGVQD (reference sequence). The CDR3 region is CASSESGFSYEQYF. CDR3 nucleotides: TGCGCCAGCAGTGAGTCCGGTTTCTCCTACGAGCAGTACTTC.

V gene TRBV5-4 combines with J gene TRBJ2-7, with 11 bases fitting TRBD2. This CDR3 is built from 15 residues. From germline, CDR1 is SGHNT and CDR2 YYREEE (reference sequence). The V and J ends lost 5 bases and 1 base, in that order; junction bases with no gene match: 5. The CDR3 region has the DNA TGTGCCAGCAGGGACGGGACTAGCGGTTCCTACGAGCAGTACTTC. Translation: CASRDGTSGSYEQYF.

The V call is TRBV27, the J call TRBJ1-2, with a possible D match to TRBD1 (5 bases). Between the trimmed V and J ends, which lost 3 bases and 4 bases, there was a span of 9 bases. The CDR3 totals 13 residues. CDR1 is MNHEY, CDR2 SMNVEV, per germline (reference sequence). The CDR3 spells CASSFQGSYGYTF. In nucleotides, the CDR3 is TGTGCCAGCAGTTTTCAGGGCTCCTATGGCTACACCTTC.

This chain uses TRBV27 with TRBJ2-4; a weak D match, TRBD1 (5 bases). V lost 5 bases and J lost 1, with 18 bases in between. This CDR3 has 17 residues. Germline V gives CDR1 MNHEY, CDR2 SMNVEV (reference sequence). The CDR3 bases are TGTGCCAGCAGTAAGTCGCGGTCTAACAGGGCCAAAAACATTCAGTACTTC. It is translated as CASSKSRSNRAKNIQYF.

This chain links TRBV4-1 with TRBJ2-3; 7 bases match TRBD2. Germline CDR1 MGHRA, CDR2 YSYEKL. V gave up 0 bases and J gave up 3 bases; unmatched junction bases: 9. This CDR3 is 17 amino acids long. The CDR3 bases are TGCGCCAGCAGCCAAGAACCGACTAGCTGGGGTACAGATACGCAGTATTTT. Protein product: CASSQEPTSWGTDTQYF.

The CDR3, as DNA: TGTGCCAGCAGCCCCAGGACTAAAATTTATGGCTACACCTTC. This encodes CASSPRTKIYGYTF. The chain employs TRBV13 and TRBJ1-2; D unclear. Germline assignment: CDR1 PRHDT and CDR2 FYEKMQ (reference sequence). Trimming took 5 bases from V and 5 from J, leaving 15 bases between them. The CDR3 spans 14 residues.

The CDR3 loop reads CASSLAGGVDPYGYTF. CDR3 sequence (DNA): TGTGCCAGCAGCTTAGCCGGGGGGGTCGACCCTTATGGCTACACCTTC. The rearrangement joins TRBV7-2 to TRBJ1-2; TRBD1 is a possible D gene (5 bases). CDR1 is SGHTA, CDR2 FQGNSA, per germline. There are 16 residues in the CDR3. Trimming pared 0 bases from V and 5 bases from J, leaving 16 bases between.

The rearrangement joins TRBV27 to TRBJ1-5; tentatively, D is TRBD1 (5 bases). This CDR3 spans 14 amino acids. Trimming took 0 bases from V and 9 from J, leaving 12 bases between them. Per the germline V gene, CDR1 is MNHEY and CDR2 is SMNVEV (reference sequence). The CDR3 nucleotides read TGTGCCAGCAGTTTATCCGCAGGGCCAGGGCCCCAGCATTTT. Protein product: CASSLSAGPGPQHF.

The rearrangement uses TRBV18 and TRBJ1-5; D gene unclear. The length of the CDR3 is 14 residues. The germline V and J ends were trimmed by 3 bases and 0 bases, with 6 bases remaining between them. Germline loops: CDR1 KGHSH, CDR2 LQKENI. The CDR3: CASSPSNSNQPQHF. Written as DNA, the CDR3 is TGTGCCAGCTCACCTAGTAATAGCAATCAGCCCCAGCATTTT.

This clone was found a few times. V usage is TRBV6-4 and J usage is TRBJ2-1, with 9 nucleotides matching TRBD2. CDR1 is MRHNA, CDR2 SNTAGT, per germline. Trimming cost V 0 bases and J 3 bases; bases outside gene matches: 3. The CDR3 is made up of 16 amino acids. Here the CDR3 DNA reads TGTGCCAGCAGTGACTCGGCTAGCGGGGACTACAATGAGCAGTTCTTC. It translates to CASSDSASGDYNEQFF.

The chain recombines TRBV27 with TRBJ1-5; 7 positions match TRBD1. Germline V gives CDR1 MNHEY, CDR2 SMNVEV (reference sequence). The CDR3 contains 14 residues. With 5 bases clipped from V and 4 bases from J, the junction kept 5 bases outside the gene matches. The CDR3 nucleotides are TGTGCCAGCAGTCCAGGACAGGTGAATCAGCCCCAGCATTTT. Translated, it gives CASSPGQVNQPQHF.

The J gene is TRBJ2-2, the V gene TRBV11-2; tentatively, D is TRBD1 (6 bases). The V end lost 6 bases, the J end lost 4 bases, and 15 bases lay between the germline ends. CDR1 is SGHAT, CDR2 FQNNGV, per germline. The CDR3 extends over 15 amino acids. The CDR3 DNA is TGTGCCAGCAGTCTCAGAACAGGGTTCACCGGGGAGCTGTTTTTT. Protein: CASSLRTGFTGELFF.

This clone has just one count. The chain is built from TRBV10-3 and TRBJ1-1; D gene uncertain. Germline CDR1 reads ENHRY; CDR2 reads SYGVKD. This CDR3 has 12 amino acids. V was clipped by 6 bases and J by 0 bases, with 5 bases between them. CDR3 loop: CAIRAMNTEAFF. In DNA form, the CDR3 reads TGTGCCATCAGGGCAATGAACACTGAAGCTTTCTTT.

The chain couples TRBV6-5 to TRBJ2-1; D might be TRBD1 (6 bases). Trimming took 3 bases from V and 2 from J, leaving 14 bases between them. The CDR3 contains 16 residues. CDR1 is MNHEY and CDR2 is SVGAGI in the germline V gene. In DNA, the CDR3 is TGTGCCAGCAGTTATATCCCAGGGGACCCCTACAATGAGCAGTTCTTC. Its protein is CASSYIPGDPYNEQFF.

CDR3 sequence: CSVDHQGATDTQYF. CDR3 nucleotides: TGCAGCGTTGACCACCAGGGGGCCACAGATACGCAGTATTTT. J is TRBJ2-3 and V is TRBV29-1; 8 bases line up with TRBD1. With 3 bases clipped from V and 2 bases from J, the junction kept 4 bases outside the gene matches. In germline, CDR1 is SQVTM, CDR2 ANQGSEA. The CDR3 is 14 residues long.

This sequence joins TRBV6-6 and TRBJ2-3; D might be TRBD1 (5 bases). This CDR3 contains 13 residues. Trimming removed 5 bases from V and 0 bases from J, with 6 bases in between. CDR1 is MNHNY, CDR2 SVGAGI, per germline (reference sequence). Here the CDR3 reads CASSRGSTDTQYF. As DNA, the CDR3 is TGTGCCAGCAGTAGGGGTAGCACAGATACGCAGTATTTT.

CDR3 loop: CASSQNIGTTSYEQYF. The CDR3, as DNA: TGCGCCAGCAGCCAAAATATCGGGACTACTTCCTACGAGCAGTACTTC. The rearrangement uses TRBV4-1 and TRBJ2-7; 7 bases map to TRBD2. Trimming took 2 bases from V and 1 from J; bases not matched to a gene: 8. The CDR3 consists of 16 residues. Germline V gene data show CDR1 as MGHRA and CDR2 as YSYEKL.

The V gene is TRBV19, the J gene TRBJ1-4; TRBD1 matches 10 bases. Losses at the gene ends were 4 bases for V and 8 bases for J; bases not matched to a gene: 7. This CDR3 is built from 15 residues. In germline, CDR1 is LNHDA, CDR2 SQIVND (reference sequence). The CDR3, as DNA: TGTGCCAGTAGTAGCCCGGGACAGGGGTCCGAAAAACTGTTTTTT. It translates to CASSSPGQGSEKLFF.